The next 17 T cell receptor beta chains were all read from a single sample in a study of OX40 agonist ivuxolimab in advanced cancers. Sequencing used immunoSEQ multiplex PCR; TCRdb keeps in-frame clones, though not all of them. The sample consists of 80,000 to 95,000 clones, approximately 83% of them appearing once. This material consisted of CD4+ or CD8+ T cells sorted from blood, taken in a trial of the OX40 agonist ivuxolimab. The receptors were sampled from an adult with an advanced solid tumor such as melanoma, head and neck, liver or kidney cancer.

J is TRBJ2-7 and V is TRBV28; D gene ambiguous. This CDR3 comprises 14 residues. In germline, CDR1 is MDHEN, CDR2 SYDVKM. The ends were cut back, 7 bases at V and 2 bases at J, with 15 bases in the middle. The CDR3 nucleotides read TGTGCCAGCACTATTCTGCCCGATACCTACGAGCAGTACTTC. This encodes CASTILPDTYEQYF.

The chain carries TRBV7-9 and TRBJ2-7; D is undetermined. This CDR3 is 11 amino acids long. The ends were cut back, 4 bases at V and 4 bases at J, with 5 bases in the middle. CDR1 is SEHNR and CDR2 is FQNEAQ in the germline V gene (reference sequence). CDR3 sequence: CASSSDYEQYF. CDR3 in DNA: TGTGCCAGCAGCTCTGATTACGAGCAGTACTTC.

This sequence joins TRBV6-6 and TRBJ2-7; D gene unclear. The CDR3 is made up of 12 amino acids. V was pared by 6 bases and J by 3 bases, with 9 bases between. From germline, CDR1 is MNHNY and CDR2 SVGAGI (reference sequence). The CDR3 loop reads CASSTNSYEQYF. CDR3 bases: TGTGCCAGCAGCACTAACAGCTACGAGCAGTACTTC.

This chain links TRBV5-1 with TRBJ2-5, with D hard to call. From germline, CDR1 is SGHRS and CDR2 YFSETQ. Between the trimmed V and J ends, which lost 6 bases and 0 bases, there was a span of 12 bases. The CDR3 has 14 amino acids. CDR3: CASKIAENQETQYF. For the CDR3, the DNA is TGCGCCAGCAAAATCGCTGAAAACCAAGAGACCCAGTACTTC.

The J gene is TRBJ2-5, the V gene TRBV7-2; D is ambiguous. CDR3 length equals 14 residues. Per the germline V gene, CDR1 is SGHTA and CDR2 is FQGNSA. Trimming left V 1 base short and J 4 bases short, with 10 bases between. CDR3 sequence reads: CASSLGSIPETQYF. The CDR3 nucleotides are TGTGCCAGCAGCTTAGGTTCAATTCCAGAGACCCAGTACTTC.

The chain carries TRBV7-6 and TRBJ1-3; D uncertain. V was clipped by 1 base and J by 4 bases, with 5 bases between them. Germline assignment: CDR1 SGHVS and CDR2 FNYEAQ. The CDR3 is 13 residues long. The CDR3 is CASSLGRGNTIYF. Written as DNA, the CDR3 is TGTGCCAGCAGCTTAGGTAGAGGAAACACCATATATTTT. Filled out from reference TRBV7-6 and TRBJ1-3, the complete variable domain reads GAGVSQSPRYKVTKRGQDVALRCDPISGHVSLYWYRQALGQGPEFLTYFNYEAQQDKSGLPNDRFSAERPEGSISTLTIQRTEQRDSAMYRCASSLGRGNTIYFGEGSWLTVV.

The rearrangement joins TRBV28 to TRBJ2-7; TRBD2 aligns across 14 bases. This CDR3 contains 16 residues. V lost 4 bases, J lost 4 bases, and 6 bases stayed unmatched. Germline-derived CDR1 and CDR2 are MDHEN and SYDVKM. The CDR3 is CASSSGTSGGRYEQYF. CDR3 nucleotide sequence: TGTGCCAGCAGTTCAGGGACTAGCGGGGGCCGGTACGAGCAGTACTTC.

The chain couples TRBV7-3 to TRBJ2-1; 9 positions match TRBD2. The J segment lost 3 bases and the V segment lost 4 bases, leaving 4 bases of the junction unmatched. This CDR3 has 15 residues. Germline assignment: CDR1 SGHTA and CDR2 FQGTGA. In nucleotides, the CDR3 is TGTGCCAGCAGCTCATTAGCGGGGGACTACAATGAGCAGTTCTTC. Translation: CASSSLAGDYNEQFF. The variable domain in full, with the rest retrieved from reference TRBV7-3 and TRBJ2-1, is GAGVSQTPSNKVTEKGKYVELRCDPISGHTALYWYRQSLGQGPEFLIYFQGTGAADDSGLPNDRFFAVRPEGSVSTLKIQRTERGDSAVYLCASSSLAGDYNEQFFGPGTRLTVL.

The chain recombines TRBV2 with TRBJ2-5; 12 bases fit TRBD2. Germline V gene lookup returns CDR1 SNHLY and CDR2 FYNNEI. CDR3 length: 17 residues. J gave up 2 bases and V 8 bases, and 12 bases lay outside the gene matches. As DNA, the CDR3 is TGTGCCAGCTTCGCTTCTAGCGGGGGGGCCATTCAAGAGACCCAGTACTTC. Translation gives CASFASSGGAIQETQYF.

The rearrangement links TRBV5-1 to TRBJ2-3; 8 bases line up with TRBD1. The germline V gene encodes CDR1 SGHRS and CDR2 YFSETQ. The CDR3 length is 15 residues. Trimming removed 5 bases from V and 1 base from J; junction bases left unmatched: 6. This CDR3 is CASSHGQGGTDTQYF. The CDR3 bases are TGCGCCAGCAGTCACGGACAGGGTGGCACAGATACGCAGTATTTT.

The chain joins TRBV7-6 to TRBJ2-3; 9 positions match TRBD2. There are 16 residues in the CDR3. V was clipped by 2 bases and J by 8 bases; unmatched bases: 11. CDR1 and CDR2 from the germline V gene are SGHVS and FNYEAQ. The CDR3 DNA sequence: TGTGCCAGCAGCTTAAACAACGCGGGGGGGCACGGTACGCAGTATTTT. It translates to CASSLNNAGGHGTQYF. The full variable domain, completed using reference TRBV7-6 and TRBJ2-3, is GAGVSQSPRYKVTKRGQDVALRCDPISGHVSLYWYRQALGQGPEFLTYFNYEAQQDKSGLPNDRFSAERPEGSISTLTIQRTEQRDSAMYRCASSLNNAGGHGTQYFGPGTRLTVL.

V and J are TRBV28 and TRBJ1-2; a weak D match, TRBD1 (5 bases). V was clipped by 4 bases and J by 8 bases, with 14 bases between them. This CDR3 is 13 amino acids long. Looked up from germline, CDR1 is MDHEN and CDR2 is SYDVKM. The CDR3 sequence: CASSSGNGGGYTF. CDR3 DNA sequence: TGTGCCAGCAGTTCCGGGAACGGGGGAGGCTACACCTTC.

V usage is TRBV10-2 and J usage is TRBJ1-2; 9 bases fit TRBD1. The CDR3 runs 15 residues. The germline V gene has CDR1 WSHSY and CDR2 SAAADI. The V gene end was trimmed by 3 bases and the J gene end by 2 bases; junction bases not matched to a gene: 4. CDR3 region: CASSDPGQGNYGYTF. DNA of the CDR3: TGCGCCAGCAGTGACCCCGGACAGGGGAACTATGGCTACACCTTC.

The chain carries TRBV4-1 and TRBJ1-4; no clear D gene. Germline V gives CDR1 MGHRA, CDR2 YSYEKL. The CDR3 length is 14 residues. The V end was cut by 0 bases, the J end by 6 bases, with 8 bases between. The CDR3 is CASSQDRGYEKLFF. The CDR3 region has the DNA TGCGCCAGCAGCCAAGATCGGGGTTATGAAAAACTGTTTTTT.

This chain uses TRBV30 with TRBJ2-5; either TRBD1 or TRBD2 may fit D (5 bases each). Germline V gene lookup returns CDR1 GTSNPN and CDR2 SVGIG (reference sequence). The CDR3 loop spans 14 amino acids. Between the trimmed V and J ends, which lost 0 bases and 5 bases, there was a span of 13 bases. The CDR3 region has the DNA TGTGCCTGGAGTGTGGGGGATCGGGGCGAGACCCAGTACTTC. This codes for CAWSVGDRGETQYF.

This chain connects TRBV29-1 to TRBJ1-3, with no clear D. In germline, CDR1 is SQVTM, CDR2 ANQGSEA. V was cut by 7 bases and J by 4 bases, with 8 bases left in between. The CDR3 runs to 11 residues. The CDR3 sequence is CSAYEGNTIYF. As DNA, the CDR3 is TGCAGCGCGTACGAAGGAAACACCATATATTTT. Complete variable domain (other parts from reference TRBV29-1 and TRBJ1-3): SAVISQKPSRDICQRGTSLTIQCQVDSQVTMMFWYRQQPGQSLTLIATANQGSEATYESGFVIDKFPISRPNLTFSTLTVSNMSPEDSSIYLCSAYEGNTIYFGEGSWLTVV.

CDR3 DNA sequence: TGTGCCAGCAGCTTGAACCAGAACACTGAAGCTTTCTTT. Its translation is CASSLNQNTEAFF. This chain uses TRBV5-4 with TRBJ1-1; D unresolved. The CDR3 is 13 residues long. The ends were cut back, 1 base at V and 1 base at J, with 5 bases in the middle. CDR1 is SGHNT and CDR2 is YYREEE in the germline V gene (reference sequence).